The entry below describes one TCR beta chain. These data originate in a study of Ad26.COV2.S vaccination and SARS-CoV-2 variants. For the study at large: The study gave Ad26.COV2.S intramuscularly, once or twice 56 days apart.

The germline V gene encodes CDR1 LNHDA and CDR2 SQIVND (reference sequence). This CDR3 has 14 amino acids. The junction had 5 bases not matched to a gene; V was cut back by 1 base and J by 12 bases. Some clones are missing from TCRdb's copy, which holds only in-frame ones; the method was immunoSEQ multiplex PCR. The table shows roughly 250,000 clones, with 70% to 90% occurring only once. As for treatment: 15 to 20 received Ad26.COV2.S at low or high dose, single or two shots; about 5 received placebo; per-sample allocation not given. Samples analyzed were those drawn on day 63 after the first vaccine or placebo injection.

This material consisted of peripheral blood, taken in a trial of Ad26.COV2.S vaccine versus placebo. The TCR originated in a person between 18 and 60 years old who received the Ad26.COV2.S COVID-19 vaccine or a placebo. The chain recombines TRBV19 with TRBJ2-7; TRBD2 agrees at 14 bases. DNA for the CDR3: TGTGCCAGTAGTATAGGACTAGCGGGAGGGCCGTTGTACGTC. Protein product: CASSIGLAGGPLYV.